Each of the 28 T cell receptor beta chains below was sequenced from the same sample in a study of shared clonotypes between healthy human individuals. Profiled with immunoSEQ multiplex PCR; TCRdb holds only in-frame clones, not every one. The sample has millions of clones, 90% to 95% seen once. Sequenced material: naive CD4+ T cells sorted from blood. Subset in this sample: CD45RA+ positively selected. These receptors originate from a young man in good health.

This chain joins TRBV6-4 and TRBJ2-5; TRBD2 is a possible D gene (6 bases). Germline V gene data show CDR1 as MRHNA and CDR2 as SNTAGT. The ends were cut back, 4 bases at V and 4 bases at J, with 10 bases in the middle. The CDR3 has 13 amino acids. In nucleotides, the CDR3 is TGTGCCAGCAGTGGTAACGGGGGAGAGACCCAGTACTTC. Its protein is CASSGNGGETQYF.

For the CDR3, the DNA is TGCAGCGTTGTCTTGGGGGTAAGCAATCAGCCCCAGCATTTT. This codes for CSVVLGVSNQPQHF. The V gene is TRBV29-1, the J gene TRBJ1-5; possibly TRBD1 for D (5 bases). The CDR3 is 14 amino acids. Per germline, CDR1 SQVTM and CDR2 ANQGSEA. Trimming took off 4 bases at V and 1 base at J, with 11 bases between the two ends.

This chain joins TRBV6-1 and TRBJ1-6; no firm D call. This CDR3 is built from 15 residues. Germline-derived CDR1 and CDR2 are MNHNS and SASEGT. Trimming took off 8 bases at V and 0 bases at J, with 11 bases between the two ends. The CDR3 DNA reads TGTGCCAGCCCCGGGTCAGACTCCTATAATTCACCCCTCCACTTT. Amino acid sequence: CASPGSDSYNSPLHF.

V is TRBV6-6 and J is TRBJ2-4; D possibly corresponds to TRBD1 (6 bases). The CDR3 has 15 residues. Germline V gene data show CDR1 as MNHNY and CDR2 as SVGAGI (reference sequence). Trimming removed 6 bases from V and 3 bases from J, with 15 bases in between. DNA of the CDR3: TGTGCCAGCAGCCTACAGGGTACCAACAAAAACATTCAGTACTTC. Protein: CASSLQGTNKNIQYF.

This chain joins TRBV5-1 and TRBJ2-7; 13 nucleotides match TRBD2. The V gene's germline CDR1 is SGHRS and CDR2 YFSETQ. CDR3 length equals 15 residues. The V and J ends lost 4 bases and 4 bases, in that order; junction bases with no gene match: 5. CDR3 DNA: TGCGCCAGCAGCGGACTAGCGGGAGCAGATTACGAGCAGTACTTC. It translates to CASSGLAGADYEQYF. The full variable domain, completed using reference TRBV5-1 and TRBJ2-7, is KAGVTQTPRYLIKTRGQQVTLSCSPISGHRSVSWYQQTPGQGLQFLFEYFSETQRNKGNFPGRFSGRQFSNSRSEMNVSTLELGDSALYLCASSGLAGADYEQYFGPGTRLTVT.

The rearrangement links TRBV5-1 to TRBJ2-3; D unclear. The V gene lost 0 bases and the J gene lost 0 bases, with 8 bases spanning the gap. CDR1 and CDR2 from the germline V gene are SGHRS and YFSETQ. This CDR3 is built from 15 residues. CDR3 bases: TGCGCCAGCAGCTTGGAACCAAGAAGCACAGATACGCAGTATTTT. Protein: CASSLEPRSTDTQYF.

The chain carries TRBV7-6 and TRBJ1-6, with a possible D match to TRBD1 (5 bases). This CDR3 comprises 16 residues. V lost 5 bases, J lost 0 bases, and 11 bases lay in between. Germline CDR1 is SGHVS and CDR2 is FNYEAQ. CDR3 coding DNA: TGTGCCAGCAGCCGAGGGGTCAGCTCCTATAATTCACCCCTCCACTTT. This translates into CASSRGVSSYNSPLHF.

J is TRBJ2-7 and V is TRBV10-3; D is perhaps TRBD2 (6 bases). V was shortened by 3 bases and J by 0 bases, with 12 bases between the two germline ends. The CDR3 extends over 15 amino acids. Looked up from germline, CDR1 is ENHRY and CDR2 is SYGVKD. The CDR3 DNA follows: TGTGCCATCAGTGACGGGGGACTGAGCTCCTACGAGCAGTACTTC. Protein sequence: CAISDGGLSSYEQYF.

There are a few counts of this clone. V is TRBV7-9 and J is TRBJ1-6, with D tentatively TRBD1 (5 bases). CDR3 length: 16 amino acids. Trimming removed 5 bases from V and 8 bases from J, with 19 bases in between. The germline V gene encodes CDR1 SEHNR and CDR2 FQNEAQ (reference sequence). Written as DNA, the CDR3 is TGTGCCAGCAGCGTAGGGACTCTGGGAGGGGATTCACCCCTCCACTTT. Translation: CASSVGTLGGDSPLHF.

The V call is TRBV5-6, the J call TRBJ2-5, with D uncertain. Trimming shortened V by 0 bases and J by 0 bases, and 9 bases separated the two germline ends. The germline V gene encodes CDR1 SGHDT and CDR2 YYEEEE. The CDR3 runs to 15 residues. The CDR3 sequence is CASSLGQVYQETQYF. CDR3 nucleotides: TGTGCCAGCAGCTTGGGGCAGGTCTACCAAGAGACCCAGTACTTC. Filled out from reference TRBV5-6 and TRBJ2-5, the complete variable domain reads DAGVTQSPTHLIKTRGQQVTLRCSPKSGHDTVSWYQQALGQGPQFIFQYYEEEERQRGNFPDRFSGHQFPNYSSELNVNALLLGDSALYLCASSLGQVYQETQYFGPGTRLLVL.

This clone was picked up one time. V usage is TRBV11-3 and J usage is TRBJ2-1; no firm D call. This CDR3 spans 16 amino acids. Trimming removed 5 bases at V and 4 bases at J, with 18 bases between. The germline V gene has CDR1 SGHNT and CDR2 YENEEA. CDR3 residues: CASSQRQPTYYNEQFF. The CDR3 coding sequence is TGTGCCAGCAGCCAAAGGCAACCGACCTATTACAATGAGCAGTTCTTC. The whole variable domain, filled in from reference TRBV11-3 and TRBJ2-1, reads EAGVVQSPRYKIIEKKQPVAFWCNPISGHNTLYWYLQNLGQGPELLIRYENEEAVDDSQLPKDRFSAERLKGVDSTLKIQPAELGDSAVYLCASSQRQPTYYNEQFFGPGTRLTVL.

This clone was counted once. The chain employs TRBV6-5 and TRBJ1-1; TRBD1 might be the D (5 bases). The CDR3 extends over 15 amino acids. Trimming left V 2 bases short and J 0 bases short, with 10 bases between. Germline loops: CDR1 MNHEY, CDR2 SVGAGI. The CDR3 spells CASSYAGNLNTEAFF. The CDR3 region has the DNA TGTGCCAGCAGTTACGCAGGGAACCTGAACACTGAAGCTTTCTTT.

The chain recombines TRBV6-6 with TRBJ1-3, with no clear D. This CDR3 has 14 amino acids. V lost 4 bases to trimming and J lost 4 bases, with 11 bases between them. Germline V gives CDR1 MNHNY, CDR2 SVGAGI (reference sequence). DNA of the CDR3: TGTGCCAGCAGTTTGTTACAGATCGGAAACACCATATATTTT. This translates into CASSLLQIGNTIYF.

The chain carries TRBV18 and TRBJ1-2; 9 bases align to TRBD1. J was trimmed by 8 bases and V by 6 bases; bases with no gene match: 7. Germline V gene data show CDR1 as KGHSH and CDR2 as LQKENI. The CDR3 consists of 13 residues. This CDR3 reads CASSQTGGVGYTF. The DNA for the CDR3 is TGTGCCAGCTCGCAGACAGGGGGTGTCGGCTACACCTTC.

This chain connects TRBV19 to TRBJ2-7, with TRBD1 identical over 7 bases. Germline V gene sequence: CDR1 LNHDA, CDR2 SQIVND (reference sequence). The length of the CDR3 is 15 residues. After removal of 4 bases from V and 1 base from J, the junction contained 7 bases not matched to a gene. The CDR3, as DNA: TGTGCCAGTAGTAGCCGGGACAGTGGATCCTACGAGCAGTACTTC. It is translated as CASSSRDSGSYEQYF. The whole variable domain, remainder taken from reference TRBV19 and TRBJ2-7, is DGGITQSPKYLFRKEGQNVTLSCEQNLNHDAMYWYRQDPGQGLRLIYYSQIVNDFQKGDIAEGYSVSREKKESFPLTVTSAQKNPTAFYLCASSSRDSGSYEQYFGPGTRLTVT.

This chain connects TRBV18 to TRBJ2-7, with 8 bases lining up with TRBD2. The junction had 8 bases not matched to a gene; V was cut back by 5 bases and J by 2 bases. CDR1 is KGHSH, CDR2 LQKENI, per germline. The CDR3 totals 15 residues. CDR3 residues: CASSVTSGGAYEQYF. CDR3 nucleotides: TGTGCCAGCTCAGTAACTAGCGGAGGGGCCTACGAGCAGTACTTC.

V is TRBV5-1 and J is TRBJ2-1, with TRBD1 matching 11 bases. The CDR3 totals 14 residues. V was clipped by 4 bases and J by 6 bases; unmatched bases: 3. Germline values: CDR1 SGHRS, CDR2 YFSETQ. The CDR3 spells CASSGDRGFNEQFF. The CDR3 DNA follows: TGCGCCAGCAGCGGGGACAGGGGGTTCAATGAGCAGTTCTTC.

The CDR3 spells CASIQGAKVGQPQHF. CDR3 bases: TGTGCCAGCATTCAGGGGGCCAAGGTGGGGCAGCCCCAGCATTTT. The chain has TRBV28 and TRBJ1-5, with 8 bases aligning to TRBD1. The germline gives CDR1 MDHEN, CDR2 SYDVKM. The CDR3 spans 15 residues. With 7 bases clipped from V and 7 bases from J, the junction kept 12 bases outside the gene matches.

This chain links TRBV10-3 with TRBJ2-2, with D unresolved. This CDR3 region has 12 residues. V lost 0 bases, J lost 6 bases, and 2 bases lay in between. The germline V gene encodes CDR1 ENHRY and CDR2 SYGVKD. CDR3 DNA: TGTGCCATCAGTGAGTCGTCCGGGGAGCTGTTTTTT. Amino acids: CAISESSGELFF.

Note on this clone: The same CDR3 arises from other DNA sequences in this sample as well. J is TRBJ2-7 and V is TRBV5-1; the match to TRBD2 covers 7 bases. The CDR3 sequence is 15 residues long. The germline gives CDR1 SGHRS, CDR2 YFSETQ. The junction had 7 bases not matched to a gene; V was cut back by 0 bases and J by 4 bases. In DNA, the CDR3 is TGCGCCAGCAGCTTGGTTGCAGGGCGGGGGTACGAGCAGTACTTC. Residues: CASSLVAGRGYEQYF.

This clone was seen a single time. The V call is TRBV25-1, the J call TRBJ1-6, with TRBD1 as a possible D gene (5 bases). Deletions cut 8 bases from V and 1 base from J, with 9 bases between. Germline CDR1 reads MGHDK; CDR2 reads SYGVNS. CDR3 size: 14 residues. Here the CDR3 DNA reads TGTGCCAGCGAAAGGGGTTCCTATAATTCACCCCTCCACTTT. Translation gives CASERGSYNSPLHF. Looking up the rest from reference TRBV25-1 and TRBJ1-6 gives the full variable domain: EADIYQTPRYLVIGTGKKITLECSQTMGHDKMYWYQQDPGMELHLIHYSYGVNSTEKGDLSSESTVSRIRTEHFPLTLESARPSHTSQYLCASERGSYNSPLHFGNGTRLTVT.

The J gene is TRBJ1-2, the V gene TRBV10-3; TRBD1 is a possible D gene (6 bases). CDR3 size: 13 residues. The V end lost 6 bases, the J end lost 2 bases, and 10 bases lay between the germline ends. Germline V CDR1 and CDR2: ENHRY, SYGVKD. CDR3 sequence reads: CAISSTGNYGYTF. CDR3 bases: TGTGCCATCAGCTCAACAGGGAACTATGGCTACACCTTC.

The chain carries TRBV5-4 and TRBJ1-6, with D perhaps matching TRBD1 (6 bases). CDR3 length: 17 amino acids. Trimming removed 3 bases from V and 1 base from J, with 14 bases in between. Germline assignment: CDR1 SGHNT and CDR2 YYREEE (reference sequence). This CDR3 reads CASSSRQERSYNSPLHF. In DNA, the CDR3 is TGTGCCAGCAGCTCCCGACAGGAAAGGTCCTATAATTCACCCCTCCACTTT.

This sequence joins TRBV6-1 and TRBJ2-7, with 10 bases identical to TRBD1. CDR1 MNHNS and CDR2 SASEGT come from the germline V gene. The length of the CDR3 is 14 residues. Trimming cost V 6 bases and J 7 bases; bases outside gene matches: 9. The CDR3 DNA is TGTGCCAGCAGCCGGACAGGGGGACGGGAGGAGCAGTACTTC. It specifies CASSRTGGREEQYF.

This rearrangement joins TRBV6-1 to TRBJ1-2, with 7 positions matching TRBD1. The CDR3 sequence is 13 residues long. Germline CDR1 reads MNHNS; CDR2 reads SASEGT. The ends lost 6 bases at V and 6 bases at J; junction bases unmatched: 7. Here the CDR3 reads CASRETGINGYTF. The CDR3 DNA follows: TGTGCCAGCAGGGAGACAGGGATAAATGGCTACACCTTC.

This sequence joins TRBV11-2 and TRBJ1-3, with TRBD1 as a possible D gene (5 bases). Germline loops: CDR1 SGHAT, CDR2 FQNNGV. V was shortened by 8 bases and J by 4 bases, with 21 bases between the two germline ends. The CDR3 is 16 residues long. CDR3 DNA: TGTGCCAGCGCTCGAGAGAGGACAACTCTAGGAAACACCATATATTTT. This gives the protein CASARERTTLGNTIYF.

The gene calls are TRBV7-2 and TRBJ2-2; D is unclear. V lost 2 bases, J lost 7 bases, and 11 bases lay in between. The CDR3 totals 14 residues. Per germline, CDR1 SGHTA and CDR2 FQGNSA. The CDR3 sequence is CASSLFSSGGELFF. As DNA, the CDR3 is TGTGCCAGCAGCTTATTCTCCTCCGGCGGGGAGCTGTTTTTT.

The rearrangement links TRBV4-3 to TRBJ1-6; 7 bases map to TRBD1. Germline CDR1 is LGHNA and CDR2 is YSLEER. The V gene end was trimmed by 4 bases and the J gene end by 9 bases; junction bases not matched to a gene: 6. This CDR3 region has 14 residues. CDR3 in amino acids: CASSRATGSSPLHF. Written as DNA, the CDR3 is TGCGCCAGCAGCCGGGCGACAGGGAGTTCACCCCTCCACTTT.